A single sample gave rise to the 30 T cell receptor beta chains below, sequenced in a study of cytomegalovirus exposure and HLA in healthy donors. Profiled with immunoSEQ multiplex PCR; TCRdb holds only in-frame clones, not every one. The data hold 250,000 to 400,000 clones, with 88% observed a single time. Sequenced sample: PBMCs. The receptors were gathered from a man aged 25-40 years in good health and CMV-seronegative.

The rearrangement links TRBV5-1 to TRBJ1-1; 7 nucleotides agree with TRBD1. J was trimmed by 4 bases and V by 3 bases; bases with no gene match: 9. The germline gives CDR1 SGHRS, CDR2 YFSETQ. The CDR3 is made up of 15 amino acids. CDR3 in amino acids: CASSSGQLGSTEAFF. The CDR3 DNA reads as TGCGCCAGCAGCTCGGGACAGCTCGGGAGCACTGAAGCTTTCTTT.

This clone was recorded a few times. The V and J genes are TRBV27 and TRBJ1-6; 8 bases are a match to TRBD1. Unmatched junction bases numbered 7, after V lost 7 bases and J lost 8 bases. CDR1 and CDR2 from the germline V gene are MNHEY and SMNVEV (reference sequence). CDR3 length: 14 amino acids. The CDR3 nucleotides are TGTGCCAGCACAAGGACAGGGATTGATTCACCCCTCCACTTT. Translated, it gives CASTRTGIDSPLHF.

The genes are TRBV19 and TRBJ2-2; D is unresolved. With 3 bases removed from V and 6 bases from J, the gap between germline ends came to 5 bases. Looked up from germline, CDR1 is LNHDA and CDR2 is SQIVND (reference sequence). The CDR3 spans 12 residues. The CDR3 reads CASSIHPGELFF. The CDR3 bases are TGTGCCAGTAGTATCCATCCCGGGGAGCTGTTTTTT.

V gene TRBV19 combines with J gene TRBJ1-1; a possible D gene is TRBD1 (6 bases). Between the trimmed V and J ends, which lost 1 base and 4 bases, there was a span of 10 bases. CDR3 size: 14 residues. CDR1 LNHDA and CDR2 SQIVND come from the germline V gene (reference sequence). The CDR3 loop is CASSIGGGGTEAFF. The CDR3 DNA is TGTGCCAGTAGTATAGGTGGGGGCGGCACTGAAGCTTTCTTT.

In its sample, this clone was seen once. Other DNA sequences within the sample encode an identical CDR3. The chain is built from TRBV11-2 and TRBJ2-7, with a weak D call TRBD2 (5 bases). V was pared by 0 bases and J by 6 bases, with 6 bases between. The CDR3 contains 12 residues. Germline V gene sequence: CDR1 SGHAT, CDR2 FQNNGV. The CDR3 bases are TGTGCCAGCAGCTTAGATCGGGGCGAGCAGTACTTC. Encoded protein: CASSLDRGEQYF.

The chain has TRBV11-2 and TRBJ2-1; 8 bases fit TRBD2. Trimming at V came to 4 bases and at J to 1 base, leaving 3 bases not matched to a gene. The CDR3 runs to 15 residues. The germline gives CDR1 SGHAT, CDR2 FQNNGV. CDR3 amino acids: CASSSGGGSYNEQFF. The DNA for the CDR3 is TGTGCCAGCAGCTCCGGCGGGGGGTCCTACAATGAGCAGTTCTTC.

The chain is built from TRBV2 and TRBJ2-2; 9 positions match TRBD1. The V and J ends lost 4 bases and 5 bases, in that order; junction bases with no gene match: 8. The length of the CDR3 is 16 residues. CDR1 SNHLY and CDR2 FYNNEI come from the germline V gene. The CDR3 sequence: CASSALRQGVTGELFF. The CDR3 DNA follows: TGTGCCAGCAGTGCACTCAGACAGGGGGTGACCGGGGAGCTGTTTTTT.

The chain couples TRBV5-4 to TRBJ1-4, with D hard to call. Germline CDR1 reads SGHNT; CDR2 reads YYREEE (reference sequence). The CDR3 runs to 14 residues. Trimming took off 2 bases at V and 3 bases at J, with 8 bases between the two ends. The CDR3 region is CASSFRSANEKLFF. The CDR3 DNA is TGTGCCAGCAGCTTTCGGTCCGCTAATGAAAAACTGTTTTTT. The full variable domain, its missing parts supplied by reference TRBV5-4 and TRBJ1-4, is ETGVTQSPTHLIKTRGQQVTLRCSSQSGHNTVSWYQQALGQGPQFIFQYYREEENGRGNFPPRFSGLQFPNYSSELNVNALELDDSALYLCASSFRSANEKLFFGSGTQLSVL.

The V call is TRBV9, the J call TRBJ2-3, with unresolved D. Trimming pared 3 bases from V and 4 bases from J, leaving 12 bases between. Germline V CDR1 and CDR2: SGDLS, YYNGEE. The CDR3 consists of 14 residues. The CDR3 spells CASSDWLVSDTQYF. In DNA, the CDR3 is TGTGCCAGCAGCGACTGGCTAGTGTCAGATACGCAGTATTTT.

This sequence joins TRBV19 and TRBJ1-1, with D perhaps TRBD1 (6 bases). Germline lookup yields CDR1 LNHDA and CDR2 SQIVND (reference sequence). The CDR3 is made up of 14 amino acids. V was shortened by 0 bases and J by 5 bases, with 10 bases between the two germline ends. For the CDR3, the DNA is TGTGCCAGTAGTATAGACAGGGGAGGGACTGAAGCTTTCTTT. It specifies CASSIDRGGTEAFF.

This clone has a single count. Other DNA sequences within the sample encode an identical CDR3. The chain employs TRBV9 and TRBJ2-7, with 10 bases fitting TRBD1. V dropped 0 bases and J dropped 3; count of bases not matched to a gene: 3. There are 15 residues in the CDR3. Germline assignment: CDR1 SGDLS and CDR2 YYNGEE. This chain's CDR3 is CASSVGGTGVYEQYF. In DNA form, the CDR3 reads TGTGCCAGCAGCGTAGGAGGGACAGGGGTCTACGAGCAGTACTTC.

The CDR3 DNA sequence: TGTGCCAGCAGTTCACTTCAGGGGGCGGGAAACACCATATATTTT. Its protein product is CASSSLQGAGNTIYF. The chain joins TRBV27 to TRBJ1-3, with 8 nucleotides matching TRBD1. The ends lost 4 bases at V and 4 bases at J; junction bases unmatched: 6. Germline V CDR1 and CDR2: MNHEY, SMNVEV (reference sequence). The CDR3 loop spans 15 amino acids.

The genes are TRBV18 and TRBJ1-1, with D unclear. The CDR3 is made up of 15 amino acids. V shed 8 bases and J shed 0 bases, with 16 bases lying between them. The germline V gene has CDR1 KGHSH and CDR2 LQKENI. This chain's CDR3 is CASRLSYVMNTEAFF. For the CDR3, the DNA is TGTGCCAGCCGACTTTCCTATGTAATGAACACTGAAGCTTTCTTT.

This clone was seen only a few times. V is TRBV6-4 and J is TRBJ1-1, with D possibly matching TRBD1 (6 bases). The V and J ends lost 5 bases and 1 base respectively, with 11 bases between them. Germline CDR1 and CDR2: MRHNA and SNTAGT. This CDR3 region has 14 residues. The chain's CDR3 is CASSRQAQNTEAFF. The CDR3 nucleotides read TGTGCCAGCAGTAGACAGGCTCAGAACACTGAAGCTTTCTTT.

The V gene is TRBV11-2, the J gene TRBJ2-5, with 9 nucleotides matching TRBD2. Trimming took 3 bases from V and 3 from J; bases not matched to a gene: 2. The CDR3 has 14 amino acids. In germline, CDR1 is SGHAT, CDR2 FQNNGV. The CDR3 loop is CASSLASGKETQYF. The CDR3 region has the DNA TGTGCCAGCAGCTTGGCTAGCGGGAAAGAGACCCAGTACTTC.

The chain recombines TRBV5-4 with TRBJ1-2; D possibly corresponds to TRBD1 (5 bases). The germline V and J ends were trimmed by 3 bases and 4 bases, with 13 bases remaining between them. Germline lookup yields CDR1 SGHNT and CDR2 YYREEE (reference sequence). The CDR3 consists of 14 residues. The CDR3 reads CASSSDSESYGYTF. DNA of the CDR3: TGTGCCAGCAGCTCAGACAGCGAATCCTATGGCTACACCTTC.

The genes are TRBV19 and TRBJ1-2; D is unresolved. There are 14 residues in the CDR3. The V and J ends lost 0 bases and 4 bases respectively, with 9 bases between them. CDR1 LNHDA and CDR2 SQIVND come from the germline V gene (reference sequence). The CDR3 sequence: CASSIEVGGYGYTF. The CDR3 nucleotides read TGTGCCAGTAGTATAGAAGTCGGAGGCTATGGCTACACCTTC.

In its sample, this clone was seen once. The CDR3 coding sequence is TGTGCCAGCAGCGGACGAGGACTACTCGAGCAGTACTTC. It specifies CASSGRGLLEQYF. This chain uses TRBV7-9 with TRBJ2-7, with D possibly matching TRBD2 (6 bases). Germline CDR1 and CDR2: SEHNR and FQNEAQ (reference sequence). The V end lost 5 bases, the J end lost 6 bases, and 14 bases lay between the germline ends. The CDR3 has 13 amino acids.

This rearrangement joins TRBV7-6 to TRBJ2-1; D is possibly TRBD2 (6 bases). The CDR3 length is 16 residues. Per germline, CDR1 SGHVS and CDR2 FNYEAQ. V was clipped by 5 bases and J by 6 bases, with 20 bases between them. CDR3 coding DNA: TGTGCCAGCAGCCGTCTACTAGGGGCCGGGGGCAATGAGCAGTTCTTC. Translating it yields CASSRLLGAGGNEQFF.

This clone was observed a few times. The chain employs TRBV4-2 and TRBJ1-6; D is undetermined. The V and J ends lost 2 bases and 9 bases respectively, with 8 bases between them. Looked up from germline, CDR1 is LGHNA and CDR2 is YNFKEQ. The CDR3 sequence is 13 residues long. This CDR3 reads CASSQPGISPLHF. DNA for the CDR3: TGTGCCAGCAGCCAACCCGGGATTTCACCCCTCCACTTT.

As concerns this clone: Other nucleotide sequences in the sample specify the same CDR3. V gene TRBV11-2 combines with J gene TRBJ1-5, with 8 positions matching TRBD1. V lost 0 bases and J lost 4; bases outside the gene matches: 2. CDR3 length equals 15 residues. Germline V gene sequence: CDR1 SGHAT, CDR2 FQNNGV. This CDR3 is CASSLDGQGNQPQHF. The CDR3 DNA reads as TGTGCCAGCAGCTTAGACGGACAGGGAAATCAGCCCCAGCATTTT.

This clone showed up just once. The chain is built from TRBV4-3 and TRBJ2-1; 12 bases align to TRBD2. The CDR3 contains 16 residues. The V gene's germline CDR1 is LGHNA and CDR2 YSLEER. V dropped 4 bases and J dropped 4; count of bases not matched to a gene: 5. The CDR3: CASSRSLAGGYNEQFF. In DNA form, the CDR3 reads TGCGCCAGCAGCCGGTCACTAGCGGGGGGTTACAATGAGCAGTTCTTC.

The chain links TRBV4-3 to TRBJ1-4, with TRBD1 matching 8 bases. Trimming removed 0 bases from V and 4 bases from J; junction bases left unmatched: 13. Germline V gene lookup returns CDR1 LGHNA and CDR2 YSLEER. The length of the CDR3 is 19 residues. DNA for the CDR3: TGCGCCAGCAGCCAAGACGCCGTGGGAGGACAGGGATTTAATGAAAAACTGTTTTTT. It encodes CASSQDAVGGQGFNEKLFF.

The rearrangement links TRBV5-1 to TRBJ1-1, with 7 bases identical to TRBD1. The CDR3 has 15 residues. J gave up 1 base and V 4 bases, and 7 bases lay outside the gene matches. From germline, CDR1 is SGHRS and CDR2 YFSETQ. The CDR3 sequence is CASSPSRDRNTEAFF. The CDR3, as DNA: TGCGCCAGCAGCCCTTCCCGGGACAGGAACACTGAAGCTTTCTTT.

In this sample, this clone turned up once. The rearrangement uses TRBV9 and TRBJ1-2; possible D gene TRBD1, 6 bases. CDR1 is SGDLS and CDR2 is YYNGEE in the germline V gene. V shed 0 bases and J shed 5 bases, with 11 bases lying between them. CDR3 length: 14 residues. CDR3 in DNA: TGTGCCAGCAGCGTAGAGGCAGGGGCTTATGGCTACACCTTC. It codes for CASSVEAGAYGYTF. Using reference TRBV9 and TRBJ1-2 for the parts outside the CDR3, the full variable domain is DSGVTQTPKHLITATGQRVTLRCSPRSGDLSVYWYQQSLDQGLQFLIQYYNGEERAKGNILERFSAQQFPDLHSELNLSSLELGDSALYFCASSVEAGAYGYTFGSGTRLTVV.

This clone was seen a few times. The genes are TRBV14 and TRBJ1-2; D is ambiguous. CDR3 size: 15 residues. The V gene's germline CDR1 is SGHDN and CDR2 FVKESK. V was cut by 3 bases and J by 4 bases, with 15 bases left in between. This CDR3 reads CASSHAGIKSYGYTF. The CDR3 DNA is TGTGCCAGCAGCCATGCAGGAATAAAAAGCTATGGCTACACCTTC. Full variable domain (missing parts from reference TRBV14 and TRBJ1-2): EAGVTQFPSHSVIEKGQTVTLRCDPISGHDNLYWYRRVMGKEIKFLLHFVKESKQDESGMPNNRFLAERTGGTYSTLKVQPAELEDSGVYFCASSHAGIKSYGYTFGSGTRLTVV.

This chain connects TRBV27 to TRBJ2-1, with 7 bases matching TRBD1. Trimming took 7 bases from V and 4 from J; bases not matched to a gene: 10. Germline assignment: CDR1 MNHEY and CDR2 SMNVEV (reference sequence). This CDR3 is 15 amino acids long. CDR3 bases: TGTGCCAGCAATCGACAGGGAAGGAAGTACAATGAGCAGTTCTTC. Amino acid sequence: CASNRQGRKYNEQFF.

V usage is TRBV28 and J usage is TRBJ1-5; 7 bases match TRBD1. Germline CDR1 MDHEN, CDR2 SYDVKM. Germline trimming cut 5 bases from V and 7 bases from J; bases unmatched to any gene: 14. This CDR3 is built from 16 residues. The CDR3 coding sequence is TGTGCCAGCAGTCTCTCACAGGGGAAATTGGGACAGCCCCAGCATTTT. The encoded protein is CASSLSQGKLGQPQHF.

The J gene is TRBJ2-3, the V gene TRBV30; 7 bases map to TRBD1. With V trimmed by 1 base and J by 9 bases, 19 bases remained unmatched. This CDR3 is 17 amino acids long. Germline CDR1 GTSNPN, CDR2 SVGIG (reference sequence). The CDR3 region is CAWSGDRAPGRSLTQYF. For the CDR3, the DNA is TGTGCCTGGAGTGGAGACAGGGCGCCCGGAAGATCGTTAACGCAGTATTTT.

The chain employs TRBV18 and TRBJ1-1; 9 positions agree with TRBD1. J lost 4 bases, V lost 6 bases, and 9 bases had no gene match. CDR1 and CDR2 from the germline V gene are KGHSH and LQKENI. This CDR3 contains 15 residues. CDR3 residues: CASSLVQGAGTEAFF. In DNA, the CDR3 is TGTGCCAGCTCCCTTGTACAGGGGGCGGGCACTGAAGCTTTCTTT.